Below are 18 T cell receptor beta chains sequenced from a single sample in a study of cytomegalovirus exposure and HLA in healthy donors. The data were produced by immunoSEQ multiplex PCR, yet TCRdb's version contains in-frame clones alone and is incomplete. The repertoire has more than 45,000 clones, 91% of them found once; the top ten carry 2% to 2.5%. Sequencing was performed on PBMCs. The receptors were gathered from a woman in her 30s in good health and CMV-seronegative.

This chain connects TRBV6-1 to TRBJ1-3; D is unresolved. Germline CDR1 and CDR2: MNHNS and SASEGT. The CDR3 has 15 amino acids. V was shortened by 6 bases and J by 1 base, with 13 bases between the two germline ends. The CDR3 loop reads CASSNLQSSGNTIYF. Written as DNA, the CDR3 is TGTGCCAGCAGCAACCTCCAGTCGTCTGGAAACACCATATATTTT.

This clone was seen a few times. The J gene is TRBJ2-1, the V gene TRBV6-1; D may be TRBD1 (5 bases). V was pared by 1 base and J by 9 bases, with 10 bases between. This CDR3 is built from 13 residues. The germline CDR1 and CDR2 sequences are MNHNS and SASEGT. The CDR3 here is CASSEVLRGEQFF. The CDR3 DNA reads as TGTGCCAGCAGTGAAGTCCTTAGGGGTGAGCAGTTCTTC.

The chain links TRBV5-7 to TRBJ1-4, with a tentative D call TRBD1 (5 bases). TRBV5-7 is treated as an ORF (open reading frame) with a function not yet certain. Trimming stripped 1 base from V and 7 bases from J, with 14 bases between. The CDR3 contains 15 residues. CDR3 protein: CASSLRTGVLEKLFF. The CDR3 DNA sequence: TGTGCCAGCAGCTTGCGCACAGGAGTTCTTGAAAAACTGTTTTTT.

J is TRBJ2-3 and V is TRBV27, with D possibly being TRBD2 (6 bases). Germline CDR1 and CDR2: MNHEY and SMNVEV (reference sequence). Trimming pared 7 bases from V and 1 base from J, leaving 12 bases between. This CDR3 is 14 amino acids long. CDR3 sequence: CASKDGGGTDTQYF. The CDR3 nucleotides are TGTGCCAGCAAGGACGGAGGGGGCACAGATACGCAGTATTTT.

This rearrangement joins TRBV5-4 to TRBJ2-1, with TRBD2 matching over 9 bases. Looked up from germline, CDR1 is SGHNT and CDR2 is YYREEE (reference sequence). The CDR3 runs to 14 residues. V was clipped by 4 bases and J by 8 bases; unmatched bases: 7. The CDR3 protein is CASSLYGTSYEQFF. CDR3 coding DNA: TGTGCCAGCAGCCTATACGGGACTAGCTATGAGCAGTTCTTC.

This sequence joins TRBV5-4 and TRBJ2-1; possible D gene TRBD1, 7 bases. The V gene's germline CDR1 is SGHNT and CDR2 YYREEE (reference sequence). V was cut by 6 bases and J by 0 bases, with 19 bases left in between. This CDR3 contains 17 residues. This CDR3 is CASTSPLQGGSYNEQFF. CDR3 nucleotides: TGTGCCAGCACGTCCCCCCTGCAGGGGGGCTCCTACAATGAGCAGTTCTTC.

This clone appeared a few times. This chain connects TRBV2 to TRBJ2-7; TRBD2 agrees at 13 bases. The CDR3 is 13 amino acids. Per germline, CDR1 SNHLY and CDR2 FYNNEI. V lost 11 bases, J lost 5 bases, and 6 bases stayed unmatched. The CDR3 loop is CAGGLAGENEQYF. The CDR3 coding sequence is TGTGCCGGTGGACTAGCGGGAGAAAACGAGCAGTACTTC.

This clone was seen only a few times. This sequence joins TRBV13 and TRBJ1-2, with a tentative D call TRBD1 (6 bases). Germline values: CDR1 PRHDT, CDR2 FYEKMQ (reference sequence). The ends were cut back, 2 bases at V and 7 bases at J, with 14 bases in the middle. This CDR3 is built from 14 residues. Here the CDR3 reads CASSLTGPAAGYTF. The CDR3 DNA reads as TGTGCCAGCAGCTTAACAGGGCCCGCCGCTGGCTACACCTTC.

The rearrangement links TRBV5-4 to TRBJ2-7, with 8 bases matching TRBD1. Per the germline V gene, CDR1 is SGHNT and CDR2 is YYREEE (reference sequence). There are 15 residues in the CDR3. J was trimmed by 5 bases and V by 1 base; bases with no gene match: 8. This CDR3 is CASSLRLFRGHEQYF. In nucleotides, the CDR3 is TGTGCCAGCAGCTTGCGGCTGTTCAGGGGGCACGAGCAGTACTTC.

The chain employs TRBV7-8 and TRBJ1-2; D call uncertain. Trimming took off 5 bases at V and 3 bases at J, with 10 bases between the two ends. The CDR3 consists of 13 residues. Per the germline V gene, CDR1 is SGHVS and CDR2 is FQNEAQ. This chain's CDR3 is CASSPTQDYGYTF. The CDR3 DNA reads TGTGCCAGCAGCCCTACCCAGGACTATGGCTACACCTTC.

The rearrangement links TRBV6-1 to TRBJ2-7, with D tentatively TRBD2 (7 bases). The CDR3 contains 15 residues. Per germline, CDR1 MNHNS and CDR2 SASEGT. The ends were cut back, 7 bases at V and 7 bases at J, with 23 bases in the middle. The chain's CDR3 is CASKLLLRGREEQYF. For the CDR3, the DNA is TGTGCCAGCAAATTATTACTGAGGGGGAGGGAAGAGCAGTACTTC.

This clone was counted between two and nine times. This chain joins TRBV5-1 and TRBJ1-2; D remains unclear. Trimming removed 1 base from V and 6 bases from J, with 16 bases in between. Germline V gene lookup returns CDR1 SGHRS and CDR2 YFSETQ. The CDR3 loop spans 15 amino acids. The CDR3 sequence: CASSLYNEEENGYTF. The CDR3 DNA is TGCGCCAGCAGCTTGTATAATGAGGAAGAGAATGGCTACACCTTC.

V usage is TRBV13 and J usage is TRBJ2-1; D perhaps matches TRBD2 (5 bases). Per germline, CDR1 PRHDT and CDR2 FYEKMQ (reference sequence). Trimming shortened V by 0 bases and J by 9 bases, and 21 bases separated the two germline ends. This CDR3 spans 17 amino acids. The CDR3 region has the DNA TGTGCCAGCAGCTTAGGGTCCGAGGGCCTTAATGCTGTTGAGCAGTTCTTC. Amino acids: CASSLGSEGLNAVEQFF.

The chain employs TRBV6-5 and TRBJ1-4; D is perhaps TRBD1 (5 bases). Per germline, CDR1 MNHEY and CDR2 SVGAGI. The length of the CDR3 is 13 residues. Trimming cost V 5 bases and J 7 bases, with 11 bases left between them. This CDR3 is CASSPQGSEKLFF. CDR3 in DNA: TGTGCCAGCAGTCCGCAGGGATCTGAAAAACTGTTTTTT.

The chain links TRBV2 to TRBJ2-3, with unresolved D. Germline V gives CDR1 SNHLY, CDR2 FYNNEI. This CDR3 spans 15 amino acids. Trimming took off 4 bases at V and 0 bases at J, with 11 bases between the two ends. In nucleotides, the CDR3 is TGTGCCAGCAGTGGACGAGGAACTAGCACAGATACGCAGTATTTT. It yields the protein CASSGRGTSTDTQYF.

This clone has a single count. The chain recombines TRBV14 with TRBJ1-1; D may be TRBD1 (5 bases). CDR3 length: 13 amino acids. V lost 1 base to trimming and J lost 11 bases, with 14 bases between them. Germline V gene sequence: CDR1 SGHDN, CDR2 FVKESK. CDR3 in amino acids: CASSQGAAGRAFF. The CDR3 nucleotides are TGTGCCAGCAGCCAAGGGGCGGCAGGGAGGGCTTTCTTT. The variable domain in full, with the rest retrieved from reference TRBV14 and TRBJ1-1, is EAGVTQFPSHSVIEKGQTVTLRCDPISGHDNLYWYRRVMGKEIKFLLHFVKESKQDESGMPNNRFLAERTGGTYSTLKVQPAELEDSGVYFCASSQGAAGRAFFGQGTRLTVV.

DNA of the CDR3: TGTGCCATTGGGGGAGCGGGAAGCAATGAGCAGTTCTTC. The encoded protein is CAIGGAGSNEQFF. V usage is TRBV27 and J usage is TRBJ2-1; TRBD2 matches 7 bases. Germline trimming cut 10 bases from V and 6 bases from J; bases unmatched to any gene: 9. The V gene's germline CDR1 is MNHEY and CDR2 SMNVEV (reference sequence). CDR3 length: 13 amino acids.

The V call is TRBV4-3, the J call TRBJ2-7, with 7 bases identical to TRBD2. The J segment lost 4 bases and the V segment lost 0 bases, leaving 12 bases of the junction unmatched. The CDR3 runs 17 residues. In germline, CDR1 is LGHNA, CDR2 YSLEER. The CDR3 coding sequence is TGCGCCAGCAGCCAAGATTGGGTTGGATTAGCGGGTTACGAGCAGTACTTC. Protein sequence: CASSQDWVGLAGYEQYF.